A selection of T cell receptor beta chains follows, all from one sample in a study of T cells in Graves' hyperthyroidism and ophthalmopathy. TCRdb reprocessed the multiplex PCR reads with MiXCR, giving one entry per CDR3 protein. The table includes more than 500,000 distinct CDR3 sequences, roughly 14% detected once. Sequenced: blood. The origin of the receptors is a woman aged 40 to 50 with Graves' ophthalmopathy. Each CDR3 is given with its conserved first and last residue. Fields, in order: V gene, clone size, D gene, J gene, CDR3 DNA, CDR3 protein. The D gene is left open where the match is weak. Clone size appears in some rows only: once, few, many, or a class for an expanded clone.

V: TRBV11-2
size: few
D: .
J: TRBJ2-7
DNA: TGTGCCAGCAGCTTCCCAGTTGCGGAGGGCCGGAGCGAGCAGTACTTC
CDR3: CASSFPVAEGRSEQYF

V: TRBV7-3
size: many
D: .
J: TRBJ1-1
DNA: TGTGCCAGCAGCCAATCGATACACACTGAAGCTTTCTTT
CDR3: CASSQSIHTEAFF

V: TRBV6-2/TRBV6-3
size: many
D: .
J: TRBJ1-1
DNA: TGTGCCAGCAAGTGGACCGACAGGTTTAACACTGAAGCTTTCTTT
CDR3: CASKWTDRFNTEAFF

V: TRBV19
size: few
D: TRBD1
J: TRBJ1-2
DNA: TGTGCCAGTAGTCCGGGGACAGTCTATGTCTACACCTTC
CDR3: CASSPGTVYVYTF

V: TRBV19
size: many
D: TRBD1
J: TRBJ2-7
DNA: TGTGCCAGTAGTGTGGGACAGGGGGGCTTCTACGAGCAGTACTTC
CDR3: CASSVGQGGFYEQYF

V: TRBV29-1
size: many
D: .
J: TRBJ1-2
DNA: TGCAGCGTTGACCGCGGACGGGATGGCTACACCTTC
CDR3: CSVDRGRDGYTF

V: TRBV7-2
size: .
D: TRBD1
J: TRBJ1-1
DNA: TGTGCCAGCAGCTTTATACAGGGGGCAACTGAAGCTTTCTTT
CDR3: CASSFIQGATEAFF

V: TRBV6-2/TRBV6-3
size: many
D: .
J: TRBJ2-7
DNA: TGTGCCAGCAGTTACCCACTATCCGAGCAGTACTTC
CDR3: CASSYPLSEQYF

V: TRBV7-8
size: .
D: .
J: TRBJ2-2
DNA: TGTGCCAGCAGCTTTGGGGTTCTGGCCGGGGAGCTGTTTTTT
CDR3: CASSFGVLAGELFF

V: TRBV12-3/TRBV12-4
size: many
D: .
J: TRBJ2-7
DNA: TGTGCCAGCCTGGGGGGAGCATCAAACTACGAGCAGTACTTC
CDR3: CASLGGASNYEQYF

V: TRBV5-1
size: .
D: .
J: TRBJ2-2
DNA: TGCGCCAGCAGCCCCCCGTGGACAGAGAACACCGGGGAGCTGTTTTTT
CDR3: CASSPPWTENTGELFF

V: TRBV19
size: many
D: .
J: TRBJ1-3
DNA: TGTGCCAGCCTCAGCAGAAACACCATATATTTT
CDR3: CASLSRNTIYF

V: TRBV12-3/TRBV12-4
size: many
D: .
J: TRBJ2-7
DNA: TGTGCCAGCAGTTATAGCATTTCGGACGAGCAGTACTTC
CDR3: CASSYSISDEQYF

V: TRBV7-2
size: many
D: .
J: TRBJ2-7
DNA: TGTGCCAGCAGCTTAGCGGGACCACACTACGAGCAGTACTTC
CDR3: CASSLAGPHYEQYF

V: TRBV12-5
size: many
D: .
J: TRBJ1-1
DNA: TGTGCTAGTGGGGACAGCATGAACACTGAAGCTTTCTTT
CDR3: CASGDSMNTEAFF

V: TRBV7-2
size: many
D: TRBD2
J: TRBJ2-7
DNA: TGTGCCAGCAGCTTAACTAGCGGAGTGTACGAGCAGTACTTC
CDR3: CASSLTSGVYEQYF

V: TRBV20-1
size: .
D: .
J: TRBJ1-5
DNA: TGCAGTGCCAGCCGGACAGACAATCAGCCCCAGCATTTT
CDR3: CSASRTDNQPQHF

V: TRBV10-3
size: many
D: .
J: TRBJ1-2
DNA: TGTGCCATCAGTGAGTCTATGGGGCAAAGATATGGCTACACCTTC
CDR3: CAISESMGQRYGYTF

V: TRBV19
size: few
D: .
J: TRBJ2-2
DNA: TGTGCCAGTACCAAAACACAGGGAAAGTACACCGGGGAGCTGTTTTTT
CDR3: CASTKTQGKYTGELFF

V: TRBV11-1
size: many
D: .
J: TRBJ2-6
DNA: TGTGCCAGCAGCTGGTACTCTGGGGCCAACGTCCTGACTTTC
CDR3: CASSWYSGANVLTF

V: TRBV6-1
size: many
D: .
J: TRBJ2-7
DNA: TGTGCCAGCAGTAAGGGACATCGGGGCTACGAGCAGTACTTC
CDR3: CASSKGHRGYEQYF

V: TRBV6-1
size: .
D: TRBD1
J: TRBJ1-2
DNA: TGTGCCAGCAGTACCGGGACAGGCAAATATGGCTACACCTTC
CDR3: CASSTGTGKYGYTF

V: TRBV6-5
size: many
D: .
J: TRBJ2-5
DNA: TGTGCCAGTAAGGAGTCGGGGAGTCTTGAGACCCAGTACTTC
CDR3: CASKESGSLETQYF

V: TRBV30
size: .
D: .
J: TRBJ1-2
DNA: TGTGCCTGGAGTGTACGACCGAATGGCTACACCTTC
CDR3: CAWSVRPNGYTF

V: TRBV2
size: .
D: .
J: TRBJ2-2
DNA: TGTGCCAGCACGACTAGGGCCACCGGGGAGCTGTTTTTT
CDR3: CASTTRATGELFF

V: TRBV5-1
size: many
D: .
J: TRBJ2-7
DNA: TGCGCCAGCAGCTTGGAAGGGAGCGAGCAGTACTTC
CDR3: CASSLEGSEQYF

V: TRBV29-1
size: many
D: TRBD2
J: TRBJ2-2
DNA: TGCAGCGTGAGACGGGAGGTGACCGGGGAGCTGTTTTTT
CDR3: CSVRREVTGELFF

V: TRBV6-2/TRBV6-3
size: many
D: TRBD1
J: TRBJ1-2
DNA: TGTGCCAGCAGATCGACAGGGAGGGGTGGCTACACCTTC
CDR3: CASRSTGRGGYTF

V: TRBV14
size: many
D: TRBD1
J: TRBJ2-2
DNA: TGTGCCAGCAGCCAGCAACCGATATACAGGGGGCTTGGCGGGGAGCTGTTTTTT
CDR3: CASSQQPIYRGLGGELFF

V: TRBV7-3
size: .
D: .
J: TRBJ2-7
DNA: TGTGCCAGCAGCCCCAGTTACCCCTCCGGCGAGCAGTACTTC
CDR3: CASSPSYPSGEQYF

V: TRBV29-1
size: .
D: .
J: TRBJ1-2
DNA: TGCAGCGTTGGGGTCGGAGGCTACACCTTC
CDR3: CSVGVGGYTF

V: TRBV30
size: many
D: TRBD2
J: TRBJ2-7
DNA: TGTGCCTGGAGTGCCAGGGACTACACGCCGGAGTACTTC
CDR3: CAWSARDYTPEYF

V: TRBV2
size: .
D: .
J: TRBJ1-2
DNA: TGTGCCAGCAGTGACAGGGAGGTGAATGGCTACACCTTC
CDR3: CASSDREVNGYTF

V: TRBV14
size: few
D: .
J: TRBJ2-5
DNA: TGTGCCAGCAGCCGAGGACCCTTCCAAGAGACCCAGTACTTC
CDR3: CASSRGPFQETQYF

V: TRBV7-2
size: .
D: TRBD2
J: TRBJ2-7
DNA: TGTGCCAGCAGCCCAGGACTAGCGGGGAGAGAGTACTTC
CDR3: CASSPGLAGREYF